The 13 T cell receptor beta chains below all came from one sample that was sequenced in a study of T cell changes during pregnancy in multiple sclerosis. Here immunoSEQ multiplex PCR was the method, and the copy in TCRdb shows in-frame clones only, minus some. This table has 80,000 or so clones, approximately 95% appearing once. The sample in question was peripheral blood, obtained in the second trimester of pregnancy. The receptors come from a female donor in good health, enrolled as a control in a pregnancy study.

The chain couples TRBV27 to TRBJ2-7; TRBD2 matches at 7 bases. This CDR3 is built from 16 residues. Per the germline V gene, CDR1 is MNHEY and CDR2 is SMNVEV (reference sequence). The V gene end was trimmed by 5 bases and the J gene end by 4 bases; junction bases not matched to a gene: 14. The CDR3 sequence is CASSPSSGRVTYEQYF. CDR3 nucleotides: TGTGCCAGCAGTCCATCAAGTGGGAGGGTTACGTACGAGCAGTACTTC.

The chain is built from TRBV6-5 and TRBJ2-7; 8 bases fit TRBD2. The CDR3 length is 14 residues. J was trimmed by 0 bases and V by 6 bases; bases with no gene match: 4. Germline loops: CDR1 MNHEY, CDR2 SVGAGI. CDR3 sequence reads: CASRERESSYEQYF. The CDR3 bases are TGTGCCAGCAGGGAGCGGGAGAGCTCCTACGAGCAGTACTTC.

The V and J genes are TRBV19 and TRBJ2-1, with a tentative D call TRBD2 (5 bases). From germline, CDR1 is LNHDA and CDR2 SQIVND (reference sequence). CDR3 length: 14 residues. V was shortened by 5 bases and J by 4 bases, with 12 bases between the two germline ends. CDR3 amino acids: CASSVLGGYNEQFF. CDR3 DNA sequence: TGTGCCAGTAGTGTTCTCGGCGGGTACAATGAGCAGTTCTTC.

V gene TRBV15 combines with J gene TRBJ2-4; TRBD1 agrees at 8 bases. Germline CDR1 LNHNV, CDR2 YYDKDF (reference sequence). There are 17 residues in the CDR3. V was pared by 5 bases and J by 8 bases, with 17 bases of the junction left unmatched. The CDR3 sequence: CATSSGGWGAGDDIQYF. CDR3 bases: TGTGCCACCAGCTCAGGGGGCTGGGGGGCAGGGGACGACATTCAGTACTTC.

The rearrangement links TRBV4-1 to TRBJ2-1; possibly TRBD1 for D (6 bases). Germline CDR1 is MGHRA and CDR2 is YSYEKL. This CDR3 is 16 amino acids long. The V end lost 0 bases, the J end lost 6 bases, and 15 bases lay between the germline ends. The CDR3 nucleotides are TGCGCCAGCAGCCAAGATCCTTCCAGGGGCGGCAATGAGCAGTTCTTC. This encodes CASSQDPSRGGNEQFF.

The chain couples TRBV30 to TRBJ2-7; D remains ambiguous. The CDR3 loop spans 11 amino acids. V was shortened by 0 bases and J by 9 bases, with 9 bases between the two germline ends. Germline V gene sequence: CDR1 GTSNPN, CDR2 SVGIG (reference sequence). The CDR3 bases are TGTGCCTGGAGTGTGGCAATGGTGCAGTACTTC. Translating gives CAWSVAMVQYF.

V gene TRBV11-2 combines with J gene TRBJ2-7; the match to TRBD2 covers 10 bases. This CDR3 contains 17 residues. J was trimmed by 6 bases and V by 5 bases; bases with no gene match: 16. In germline, CDR1 is SGHAT, CDR2 FQNNGV. The CDR3 spells CASSPSLVEREGLEQYF. The CDR3 nucleotides are TGTGCCAGCAGCCCATCACTTGTCGAGCGGGAGGGCCTCGAGCAGTACTTC.

The CDR3 here is CASSSWTSGRDEQFF. The DNA for the CDR3 is TGTGCCAGCTCATCCTGGACTAGCGGGAGAGACGAGCAGTTCTTC. V and J are TRBV18 and TRBJ2-1; 13 nucleotides align to TRBD2. The CDR3 runs to 15 residues. Germline V lookup: CDR1 KGHSH, CDR2 LQKENI. The ends lost 5 bases at V and 10 bases at J; junction bases unmatched: 8.

In DNA, the CDR3 is TGTGCCAGCAGCCAAGGAACTGGTAGAGAGACCCAGTACTTC. Amino acid sequence: CASSQGTGRETQYF. The chain links TRBV4-2 to TRBJ2-5; D is uncertain. The CDR3 sequence is 14 residues long. Germline V gives CDR1 LGHNA, CDR2 YNFKEQ. Between the trimmed V and J ends, which lost 1 base and 4 bases, there was a span of 10 bases.

This clone was seen only once. The chain combines TRBV7-2 with TRBJ2-1; D possibly corresponds to TRBD1 (6 bases). The V gene's germline CDR1 is SGHTA and CDR2 FQGNSA. The CDR3 is 15 amino acids. Between the trimmed V and J ends, which lost 5 bases and 2 bases, there was a span of 13 bases. The DNA for the CDR3 is TGTGCCAGCAGCCAATCCCGGGACACCTACAATGAGCAGTTCTTC. It encodes CASSQSRDTYNEQFF.

This sequence joins TRBV7-2 and TRBJ2-2; the D gene is possibly TRBD2 (5 bases). The V and J ends lost 1 base and 6 bases respectively, with 9 bases between them. From germline, CDR1 is SGHTA and CDR2 FQGNSA. CDR3 size: 14 residues. The CDR3 loop reads CASSLVVGAGELFF. CDR3 bases: TGTGCCAGCAGCTTAGTAGTCGGGGCCGGGGAGCTGTTTTTT. Complete variable domain (other parts from reference TRBV7-2 and TRBJ2-2): GAGVSQSPSNKVTEKGKDVELRCDPISGHTALYWYRQSLGQGLEFLIYFQGNSAPDKSGLPSDRFSAERTGGSVSTLTIQRTQQEDSAVYLCASSLVVGAGELFFGEGSRLTVL.

The chain recombines TRBV13 with TRBJ1-1; no reliable D call. The CDR3 has 16 residues. Germline CDR1 is PRHDT and CDR2 is FYEKMQ (reference sequence). Trimming shortened V by 2 bases and J by 0 bases, and 13 bases separated the two germline ends. The CDR3 here is CASSLFRASLNTEAFF. The CDR3 nucleotides read TGTGCCAGCAGCTTATTTAGAGCATCGCTGAACACTGAAGCTTTCTTT.

The chain combines TRBV2 with TRBJ2-2; D unresolved. The CDR3 length is 14 residues. Between the trimmed V and J ends, which lost 2 bases and 1 base, there was a span of 5 bases. The V gene's germline CDR1 is SNHLY and CDR2 FYNNEI. CDR3 DNA: TGTGCCAGCAGTGAAACCAGGAACACCGGGGAGCTGTTTTTT. This encodes CASSETRNTGELFF.